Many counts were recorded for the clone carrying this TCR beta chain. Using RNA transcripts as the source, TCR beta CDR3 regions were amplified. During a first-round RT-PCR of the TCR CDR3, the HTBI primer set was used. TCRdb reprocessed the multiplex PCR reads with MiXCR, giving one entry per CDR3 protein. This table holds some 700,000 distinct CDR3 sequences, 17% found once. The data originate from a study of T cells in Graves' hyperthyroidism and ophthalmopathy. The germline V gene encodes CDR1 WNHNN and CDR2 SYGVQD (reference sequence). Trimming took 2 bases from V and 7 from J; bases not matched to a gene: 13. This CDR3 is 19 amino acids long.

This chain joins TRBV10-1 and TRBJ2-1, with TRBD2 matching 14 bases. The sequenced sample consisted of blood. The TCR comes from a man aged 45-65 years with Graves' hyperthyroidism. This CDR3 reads CASSEIGAGLAGELNEQFF. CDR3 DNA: TGCGCCAGCAGTGAGATTGGAGCGGGACTAGCGGGAGAATTGAATGAGCAGTTCTTC.